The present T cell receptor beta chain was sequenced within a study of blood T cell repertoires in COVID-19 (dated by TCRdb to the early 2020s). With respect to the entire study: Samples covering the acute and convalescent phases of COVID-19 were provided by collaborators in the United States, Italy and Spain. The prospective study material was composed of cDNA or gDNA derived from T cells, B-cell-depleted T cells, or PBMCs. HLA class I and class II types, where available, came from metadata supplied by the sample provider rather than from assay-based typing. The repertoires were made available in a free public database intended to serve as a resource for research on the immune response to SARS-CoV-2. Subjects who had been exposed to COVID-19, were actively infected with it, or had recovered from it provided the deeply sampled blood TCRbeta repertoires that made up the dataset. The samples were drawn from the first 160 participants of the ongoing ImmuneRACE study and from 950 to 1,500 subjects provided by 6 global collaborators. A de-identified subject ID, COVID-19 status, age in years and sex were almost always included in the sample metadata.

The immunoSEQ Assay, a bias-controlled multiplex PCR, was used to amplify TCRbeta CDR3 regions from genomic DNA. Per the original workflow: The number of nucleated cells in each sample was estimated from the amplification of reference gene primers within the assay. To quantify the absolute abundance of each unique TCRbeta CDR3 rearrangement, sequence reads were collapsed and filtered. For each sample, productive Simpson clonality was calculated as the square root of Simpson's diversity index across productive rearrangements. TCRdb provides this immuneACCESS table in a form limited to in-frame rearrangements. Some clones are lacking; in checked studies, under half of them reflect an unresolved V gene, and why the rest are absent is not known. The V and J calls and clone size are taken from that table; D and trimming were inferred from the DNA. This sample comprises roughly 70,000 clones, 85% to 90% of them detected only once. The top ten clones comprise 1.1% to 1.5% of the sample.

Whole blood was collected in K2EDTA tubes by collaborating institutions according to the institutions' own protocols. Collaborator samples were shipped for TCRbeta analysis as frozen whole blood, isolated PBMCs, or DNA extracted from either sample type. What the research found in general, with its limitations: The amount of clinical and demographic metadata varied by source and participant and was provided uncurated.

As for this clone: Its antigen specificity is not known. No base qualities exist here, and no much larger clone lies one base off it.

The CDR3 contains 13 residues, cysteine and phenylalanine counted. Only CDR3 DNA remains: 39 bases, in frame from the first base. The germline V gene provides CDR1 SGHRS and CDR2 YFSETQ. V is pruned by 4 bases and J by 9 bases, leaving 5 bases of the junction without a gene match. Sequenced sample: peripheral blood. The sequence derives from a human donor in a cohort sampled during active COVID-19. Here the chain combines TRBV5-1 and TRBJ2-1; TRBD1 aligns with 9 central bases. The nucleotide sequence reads TGCGCCAGCAGCCCTGGGACAGGGACTGAGCAGTTCTTC. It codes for CASSPGTGTEQFF.